This paragraph covers one T cell receptor (beta chain) sequence. This entry belongs to a study of blood T cell repertoires in COVID-19. Study summary: The analysed material was cDNA or gDNA that came from T cells, B-cell-depleted T cells, or PBMCs.

Seattle researchers signed up patients amid active infection and tracked them longitudinally. Authors' methods: Reference gene primer amplification gave nucleated cell count estimates. Produced via immunoSEQ multiplex PCR; TCRdb's table is partial and in-frame only. V and J calls and clone size are given by that table; D and trimming were obtained from the DNA. The sample consists of roughly 260,000 clones, 75% to 95% of them appearing once. The clonotype comes from a person aged 18 to 35 with COVID-19, enrolled during active disease. Material for sequencing was peripheral blood.

The CDR3 loop is CASTEMVGGYYGYTF. In DNA, the CDR3 is TGTGCCAGCACCGAAATGGTTGGGGGCTACTATGGCTACACCTTC. The chain joins TRBV6-5 to TRBJ1-2, with D tentatively TRBD1 (6 bases). From germline, CDR1 is MNHEY and CDR2 SVGAGI. CDR3 length: 15 residues. V lost 7 bases, J lost 3 bases, and 18 bases lay in between.